These 3 T cell receptor beta chains were all obtained from the same sample, sequenced in a study of spatial heterogeneity in lung cancer. Time point given: sample taken at primary tumor resection. Frozen PBMC, nontumor lung or tumor provided whole RNA, which was sequenced unsorted. Each CDR3 protein is one row after TCRdb ran MiXCR on the 5' RACE reads. The data contain some 3,000 distinct CDR3 sequences, 40% to 50% of them singletons. The source was PBMCs, collected at surgery. The receptor source for this set is a male donor with early-stage non-small cell lung cancer.

This clonotype showed up just once. J is TRBJ1-4 and V is TRBV27; 7 bases align to TRBD1. This CDR3 comprises 15 residues. CDR1 and CDR2 from the germline V gene are MNHEY and SMNVEV (reference sequence). The ends lost 4 bases at V and 3 bases at J; junction bases unmatched: 5. The CDR3 sequence is CASSSGGQPNEKLFF. The DNA of the CDR3 is TGTGCCAGCAGTTCAGGGGGACAGCCTAATGAAAAACTGTTTTTT.

This clonotype was observed many times. The chain joins TRBV5-1 to TRBJ2-5; D assignment may be TRBD1 or TRBD2 (5 bases each). Trimming pared 3 bases from V and 3 bases from J, leaving 15 bases between. The CDR3 extends over 15 amino acids. The germline CDR1 and CDR2 sequences are SGHRS and YFSETQ. CDR3: CASSYRRMGEETQYF. In DNA, the CDR3 is TGCGCCAGCAGCTACCGGCGTATGGGGGAAGAGACCCAGTACTTC.

The J gene is TRBJ2-3, the V gene TRBV6-5, with 13 bases identical to TRBD2. Losses at the gene ends were 6 bases for V and 3 bases for J; bases not matched to a gene: 3. CDR1 is MNHEY, CDR2 SVGAGI, per germline. CDR3 length: 15 amino acids. CDR3 sequence (DNA): TGTGCCAGCAGACAGACTAGCGGGAGGACAGATACGCAGTATTTT. Protein: CASRQTSGRTDTQYF.